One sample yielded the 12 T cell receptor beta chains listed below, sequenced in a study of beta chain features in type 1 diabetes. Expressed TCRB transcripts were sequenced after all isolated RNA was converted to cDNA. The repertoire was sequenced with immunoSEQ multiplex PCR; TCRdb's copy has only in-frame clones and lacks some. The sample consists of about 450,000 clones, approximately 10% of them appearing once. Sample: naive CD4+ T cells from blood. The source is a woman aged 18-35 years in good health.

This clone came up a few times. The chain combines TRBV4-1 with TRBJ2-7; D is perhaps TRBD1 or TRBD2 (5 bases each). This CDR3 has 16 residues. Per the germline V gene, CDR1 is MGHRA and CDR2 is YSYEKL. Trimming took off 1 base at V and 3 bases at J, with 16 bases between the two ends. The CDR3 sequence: CASSQAFPGRSYEQYV. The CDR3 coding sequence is TGCGCCAGCAGCCAAGCCTTTCCGGGACGCAGCTACGAGCAGTACGTC.

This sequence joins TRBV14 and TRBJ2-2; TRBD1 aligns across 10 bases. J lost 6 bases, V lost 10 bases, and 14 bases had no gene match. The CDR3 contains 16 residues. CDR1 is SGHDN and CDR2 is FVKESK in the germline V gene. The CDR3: CATRDLRQGASGELFF. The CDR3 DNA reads TGTGCCACCAGGGACTTAAGACAGGGGGCCTCCGGGGAGCTGTTTTTT.

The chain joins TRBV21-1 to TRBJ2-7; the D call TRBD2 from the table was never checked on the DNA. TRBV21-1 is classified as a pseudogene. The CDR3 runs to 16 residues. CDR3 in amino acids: CASSKLLAGAKYEQYF. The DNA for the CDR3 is TGTGCCAGCAGCAAACTCCTCGCGGGAGCGAAATACGAGCAGTACTTC.

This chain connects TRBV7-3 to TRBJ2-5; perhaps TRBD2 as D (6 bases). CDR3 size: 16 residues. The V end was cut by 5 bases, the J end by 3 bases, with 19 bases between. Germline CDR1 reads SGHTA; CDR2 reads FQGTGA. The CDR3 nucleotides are TGTGCCAGCAGCCCGATGTCAGGGAGGTATGAAGAGACCCAGTACTTC. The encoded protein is CASSPMSGRYEETQYF.

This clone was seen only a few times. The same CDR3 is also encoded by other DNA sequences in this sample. The chain's CDR3 is CASSYPGGETQYF. The CDR3 DNA reads TGTGCCAGCAGTTACCCAGGAGGGGAGACCCAGTACTTC. The genes are TRBV6-5 and TRBJ2-5, with D maybe TRBD2 (6 bases). This CDR3 is 13 amino acids long. Germline V lookup: CDR1 MNHEY, CDR2 SVGAGI. V lost 2 bases, J lost 5 bases, and 9 bases lay in between.

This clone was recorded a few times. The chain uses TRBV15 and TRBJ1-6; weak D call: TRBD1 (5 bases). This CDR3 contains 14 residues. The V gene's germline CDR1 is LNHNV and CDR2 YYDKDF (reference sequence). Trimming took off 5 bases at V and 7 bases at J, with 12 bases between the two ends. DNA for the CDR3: TGTGCCACCAGCCCTCAGGGCGGGAATTCACCCCTCCACTTT. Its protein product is CATSPQGGNSPLHF. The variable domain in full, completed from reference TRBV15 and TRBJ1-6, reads DAMVIQNPRYQVTQFGKPVTLSCSQTLNHNVMYWYQQKSSQAPKLLFHYYDKDFNNEADTPDNFQSRRPNTSFCFLDIRSPGLGDTAMYLCATSPQGGNSPLHFGNGTRLTVT.

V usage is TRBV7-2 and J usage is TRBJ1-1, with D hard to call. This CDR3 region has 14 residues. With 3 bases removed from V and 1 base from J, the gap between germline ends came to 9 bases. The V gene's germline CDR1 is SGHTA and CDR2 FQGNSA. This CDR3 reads CASSLTGPNTEAFF. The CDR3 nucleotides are TGTGCCAGCAGCTTGACTGGTCCGAACACTGAAGCTTTCTTT.

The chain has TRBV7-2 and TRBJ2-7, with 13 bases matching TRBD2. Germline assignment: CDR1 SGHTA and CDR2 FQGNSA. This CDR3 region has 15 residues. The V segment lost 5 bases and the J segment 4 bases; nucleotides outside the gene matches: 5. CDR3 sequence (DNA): TGTGCCAGCAGCGTCCCGGGACTAGCGGGATACGAGCAGTACTTC. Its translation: CASSVPGLAGYEQYF.

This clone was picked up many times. CDR3 nucleotide sequence: TGCAGCGTCCCGGGACAGGACTACGAGCAGTACTTC. Translation: CSVPGQDYEQYF. The chain joins TRBV29-1 to TRBJ2-7, with 8 bases that match TRBD1. The CDR3 is 12 residues long. Looked up from germline, CDR1 is SQVTM and CDR2 is ANQGSEA. Trimming at V came to 6 bases and at J to 3 bases, leaving 4 bases not matched to a gene.

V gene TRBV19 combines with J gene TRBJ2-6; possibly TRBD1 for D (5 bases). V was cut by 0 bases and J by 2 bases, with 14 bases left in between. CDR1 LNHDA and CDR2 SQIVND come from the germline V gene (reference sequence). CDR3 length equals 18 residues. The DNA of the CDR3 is TGTGCCAGTAGTATAGATCCAGGGATTAGGACTGGGGCCAACGTCCTGACTTTC. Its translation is CASSIDPGIRTGANVLTF.

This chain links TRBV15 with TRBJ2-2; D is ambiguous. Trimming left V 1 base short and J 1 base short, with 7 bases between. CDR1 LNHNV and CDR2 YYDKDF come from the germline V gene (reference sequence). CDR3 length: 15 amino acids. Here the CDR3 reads CATSRGILNTGELFF. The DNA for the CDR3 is TGTGCCACCAGCAGAGGTATTCTGAACACCGGGGAGCTGTTTTTT.

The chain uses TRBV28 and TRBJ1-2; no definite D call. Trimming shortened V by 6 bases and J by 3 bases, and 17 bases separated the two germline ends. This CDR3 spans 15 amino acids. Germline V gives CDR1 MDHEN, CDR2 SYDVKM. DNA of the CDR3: TGTGCCAGCAGCATAGCCGTTGGGGTTTACTATGGCTACACCTTC. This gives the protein CASSIAVGVYYGYTF.